These 8 T cell receptor beta chains came from one sample sequenced in a study of T cell clonality in common variable immunodeficiency. Generated by immunoSEQ multiplex PCR, the TCRdb table keeps only in-frame clones and is missing some. The sample yields 55,000 to 65,000 clones, without any singletons. The sample consisted of peripheral blood mononuclear cells. The receptors derive from a person aged 18 to 75 in good health.

This clone was detected many times. From the germline J gene comes the end of the CDR3, since the read stops 3 residues before it. The chain has TRBV2 and TRBJ1-1; D gene ambiguous. The CDR3 is 10 amino acids. Germline values: CDR1 SNHLY, CDR2 FYNNEI. The CDR3 bases that were read are TGTGCCAGCAAACAGTTGAAG. Amino acids: CASKQLK. In full, the CDR3 is CASKQLKAFF.

This clone was seen at least ten times. The CDR3 end is not reached by the read, which stops 3 residues before it; the germline J gene fills it in. V gene TRBV12-5 combines with J gene TRBJ1-2; TRBD1 agrees at 10 bases. This CDR3 has 14 amino acids. CDR1 and CDR2 (germline): LGHNT, FRNRAP. CDR3 amino acids: CASGFDRGLQGYTF. CDR3 DNA, as far as it was read: TGTGCTAGTGGCTTTGACAGGGGGCTGCAGGGC.

There are many counts of this clone. The missing CDR3 end, 3 residues past where the read stops, is filled in from the germline J gene. This sequence joins TRBV5-8 and TRBJ1-5; D is possibly TRBD1 (5 bases). Germline CDR1 reads SGHTS; CDR2 reads YDEGEE. This CDR3 region has 15 residues. V shed 0 bases and J shed 6 bases, with 13 bases lying between them. CDR3 loop: CASSLVLGQGQPQHF. The CDR3 bases that were read are TGTGCCAGCAGCTTGGTCCTGGGGCAGGGTCAGCCC.

At least ten counts were recorded for this clone. The read stops 3 residues short of the end of the CDR3; the missing end is completed from the germline J gene. This chain joins TRBV14 and TRBJ2-5, with D maybe TRBD1 (5 bases). In germline, CDR1 is SGHDN, CDR2 FVKESK. V lost 2 bases and J lost 5, with 12 bases in between. CDR3 size: 14 residues. The CDR3 here is CASSQWQGLETQYF. The DNA read from the CDR3 is TGTGCCAGCAGCCAATGGCAGGGCCTGGAGACC. Combining the CDR3 with reference TRBV14 and TRBJ2-5 gives the whole variable domain EAGVTQFPSHSVIEKGQTVTLRCDPISGHDNLYWYRRVMGKEIKFLLHFVKESKQDESGMPNNRFLAERTGGTYSTLKVQPAELEDSGVYFCASSQWQGLETQYFGPGTRLLVL.

The sample holds many counts of this clone. The DNA ends 3 residues before the CDR3 does, and the rest of the CDR3 is filled in from the germline J gene. V and J are TRBV9 and TRBJ2-1; 11 bases are a match to TRBD2. CDR3 size: 14 residues. Germline V lookup: CDR1 SGDLS, CDR2 YYNGEE. V lost 3 bases, J lost 5 bases, and 1 base stayed unmatched. CDR3 in amino acids: CASSGLAGNNEQFF. CDR3 bases read: TGTGCCAGCAGCGGACTAGCGGGGAACAATGAG.

This clone was counted at least ten times. The read ends 3 residues early relative to the CDR3; the germline J gene fills the gap. The gene calls are TRBV18 and TRBJ2-2; D is ambiguous. With 1 base removed from V and 7 bases from J, the gap between germline ends came to 13 bases. This CDR3 comprises 15 residues. Germline CDR1 reads KGHSH; CDR2 reads LQKENI. This CDR3 reads CASSPQAPSSGELFF. Incomplete CDR3 DNA: TGTGCCAGCTCACCACAGGCCCCCTCGAGCGGGGAG.

The table lists this clone with many counts. Germline is not matched at one junction end, which may reflect a read error. From the germline J gene comes the end of the CDR3, since the read stops 3 residues before it. V gene TRBV4-2 combines with J gene TRBJ1-2, with 11 bases identical to TRBD1. This CDR3 comprises 13 residues. The germline CDR1 and CDR2 sequences are LGHNA and YNFKEQ. The CDR3 sequence is CASSPGTGGGYTF. The sequenced part of the CDR3 DNA is TGCGCCAGCAGCCCCGGGACAGGGGGTGGC.

This clone showed up many times. The read ends 3 residues shy of where the CDR3 ends; the end is completed using the germline J gene. The rearrangement joins TRBV10-3 to TRBJ2-1; TRBD2 aligns across 10 bases. This CDR3 spans 14 amino acids. J was trimmed by 5 bases and V by 4 bases; bases with no gene match: 2. Germline CDR1 ENHRY, CDR2 SYGVKD. The CDR3: CAISGTSGNNEQFF. The sequenced part of the CDR3 DNA is TGTGCCATCAGTGGGACTAGCGGCAACAATGAG.